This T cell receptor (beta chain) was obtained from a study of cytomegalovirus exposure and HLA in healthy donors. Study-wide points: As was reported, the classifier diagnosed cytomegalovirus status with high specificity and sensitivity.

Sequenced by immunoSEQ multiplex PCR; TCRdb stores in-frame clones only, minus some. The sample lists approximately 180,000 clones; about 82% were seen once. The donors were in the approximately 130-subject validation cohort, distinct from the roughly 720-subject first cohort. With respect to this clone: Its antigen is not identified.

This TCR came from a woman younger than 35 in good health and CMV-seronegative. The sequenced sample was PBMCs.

The DNA for the CDR3 is TGTGCCAGTAGTAGTGGGACAGCGGGCCCCGGGGAGCTGTTTTTT. This encodes CASSSGTAGPGELFF. The rearrangement uses TRBV19 and TRBJ2-2, with a weak D call TRBD1 (7 bases). From germline, CDR1 is LNHDA and CDR2 SQIVND (reference sequence). This CDR3 region has 15 residues. V lost 4 bases and J lost 6, with 15 bases in between.